A single sample is the source of the 5 T cell receptor beta chains below, sequenced in a study of shared clonotypes between healthy human individuals. TCRdb's copy holds only in-frame clones and misses some; the assay was immunoSEQ multiplex PCR. The sample has roughly 2 million clones, 90% to 97% seen once; the top ten hold 0.1% to 0.15%. Input material: naive CD4+ T cells sorted from blood. Subset defined: CD45RA+ positively selected. These receptors originate from a man between 18 and 35 years old in good health.

The V gene is TRBV5-1, the J gene TRBJ2-1; D gene uncertain. Germline-derived CDR1 and CDR2 are SGHRS and YFSETQ. The CDR3 has 14 amino acids. The ends were cut back, 0 bases at V and 13 bases at J, with 17 bases in the middle. CDR3 in amino acids: CASSLDEGRLEQFF. CDR3 bases: TGCGCCAGCAGCTTGGATGAAGGCCGCCTCGAACAGTTCTTC. Full variable domain (remainder filled in from reference TRBV5-1 and TRBJ2-1): KAGVTQTPRYLIKTRGQQVTLSCSPISGHRSVSWYQQTPGQGLQFLFEYFSETQRNKGNFPGRFSGRQFSNSRSEMNVSTLELGDSALYLCASSLDEGRLEQFFGPGTRLTVL.

The rearrangement uses TRBV7-2 and TRBJ2-7, with D perhaps TRBD1 or TRBD2 (5 bases each). The V and J ends lost 4 bases and 7 bases respectively, with 26 bases between them. This CDR3 spans 17 amino acids. The germline gives CDR1 SGHTA, CDR2 FQGNSA. The CDR3: CASSSVGVATRVREQYF. CDR3 nucleotides: TGTGCCAGCAGCTCGGTAGGGGTGGCGACGAGGGTAAGGGAGCAGTACTTC.

This clone was counted once. This chain joins TRBV7-9 and TRBJ1-6; D remains unclear. V was cut by 5 bases and J by 9 bases, with 11 bases left in between. The CDR3 is 13 amino acids. Per the germline V gene, CDR1 is SEHNR and CDR2 is FQNEAQ (reference sequence). The CDR3 bases are TGTGCCAGCAGCCCGCCCACGGGTTCACCCCTCCACTTT. Translating gives CASSPPTGSPLHF.

The chain combines TRBV2 with TRBJ1-1; TRBD1 is a possible D gene (5 bases). This CDR3 spans 15 amino acids. Deletions cut 1 base from V and 1 base from J, with 10 bases between. Germline CDR1 reads SNHLY; CDR2 reads FYNNEI. The CDR3 protein is CASSEERGQNTEAFF. The CDR3 DNA reads TGTGCCAGCAGTGAAGAAAGGGGTCAGAACACTGAAGCTTTCTTT.

This clone was picked up one time. The V call is TRBV15, the J call TRBJ2-7; 7 bases are shared with TRBD2. V trimming: 3 bases; J trimming: 9 bases; junction bases outside the gene matches: 11. In germline, CDR1 is LNHNV, CDR2 YYDKDF (reference sequence). The CDR3 runs to 14 residues. DNA for the CDR3: TGTGCCACCAGCAGCGAGATCGGACTAGTAGGGCAGTACTTC. Its protein product is CATSSEIGLVGQYF. The variable domain in full, completed from reference TRBV15 and TRBJ2-7, reads DAMVIQNPRYQVTQFGKPVTLSCSQTLNHNVMYWYQQKSSQAPKLLFHYYDKDFNNEADTPDNFQSRRPNTSFCFLDIRSPGLGDTAMYLCATSSEIGLVGQYFGPGTRLTVT.